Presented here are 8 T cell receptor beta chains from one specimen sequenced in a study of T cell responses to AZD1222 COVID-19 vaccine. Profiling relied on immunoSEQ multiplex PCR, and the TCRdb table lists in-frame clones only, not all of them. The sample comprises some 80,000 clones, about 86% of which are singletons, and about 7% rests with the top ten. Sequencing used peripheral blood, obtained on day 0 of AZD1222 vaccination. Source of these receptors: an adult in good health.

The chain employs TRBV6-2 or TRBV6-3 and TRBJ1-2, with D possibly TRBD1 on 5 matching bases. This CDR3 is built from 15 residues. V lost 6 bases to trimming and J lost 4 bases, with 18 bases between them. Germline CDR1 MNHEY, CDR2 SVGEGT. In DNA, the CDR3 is TGTGCCAGCAGCAGGCGTCGGGACGGACCCTATGGCTACACCTTC. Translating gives CASSRRRDGPYGYTF.

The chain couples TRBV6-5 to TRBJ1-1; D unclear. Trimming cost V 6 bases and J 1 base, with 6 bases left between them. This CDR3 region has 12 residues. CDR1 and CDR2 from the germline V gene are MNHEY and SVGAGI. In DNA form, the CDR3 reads TGTGCCAGCAGGATAAAGAACACTGAAGCTTTCTTT. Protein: CASRIKNTEAFF.

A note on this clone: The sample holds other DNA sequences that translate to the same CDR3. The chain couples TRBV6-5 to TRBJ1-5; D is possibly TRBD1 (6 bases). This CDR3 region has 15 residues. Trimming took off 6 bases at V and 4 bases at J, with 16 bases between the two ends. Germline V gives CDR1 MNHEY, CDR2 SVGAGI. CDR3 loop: CASSRLGQGNQPQHF. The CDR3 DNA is TGTGCCAGCAGCCGACTAGGGCAGGGGAATCAGCCCCAGCATTTT.

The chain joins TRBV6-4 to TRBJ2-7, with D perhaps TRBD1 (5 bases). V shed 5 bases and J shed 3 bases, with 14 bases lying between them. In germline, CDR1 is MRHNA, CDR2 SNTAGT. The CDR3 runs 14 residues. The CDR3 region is CASSPDRLSYEQYF. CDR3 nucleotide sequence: TGTGCCAGCAGTCCTGACAGACTCAGCTACGAGCAGTACTTC.

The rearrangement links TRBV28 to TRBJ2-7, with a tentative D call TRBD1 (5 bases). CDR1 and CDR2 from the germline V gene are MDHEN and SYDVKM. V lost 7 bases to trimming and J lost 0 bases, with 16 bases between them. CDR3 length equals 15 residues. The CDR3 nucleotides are TGTGCCAGCAATAACCTCCGACAGAGCTCCTACGAGCAGTACTTC. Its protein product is CASNNLRQSSYEQYF.

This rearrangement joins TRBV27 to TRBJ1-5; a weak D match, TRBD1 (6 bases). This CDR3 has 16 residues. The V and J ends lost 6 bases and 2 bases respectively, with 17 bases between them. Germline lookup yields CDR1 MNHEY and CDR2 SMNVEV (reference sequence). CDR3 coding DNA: TGTGCCAGCAGCCCCTTGGCAGGGGAGGGCAATCAGCCCCAGCATTTT. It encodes CASSPLAGEGNQPQHF.

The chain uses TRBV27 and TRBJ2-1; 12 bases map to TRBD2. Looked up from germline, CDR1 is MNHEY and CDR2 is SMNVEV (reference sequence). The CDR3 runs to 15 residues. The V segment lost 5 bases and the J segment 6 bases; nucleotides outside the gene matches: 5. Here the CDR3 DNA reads TGTGCCAGCAGTCCGGGACTAGCGGGTACCAATGAGCAGTTCTTC. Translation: CASSPGLAGTNEQFF.

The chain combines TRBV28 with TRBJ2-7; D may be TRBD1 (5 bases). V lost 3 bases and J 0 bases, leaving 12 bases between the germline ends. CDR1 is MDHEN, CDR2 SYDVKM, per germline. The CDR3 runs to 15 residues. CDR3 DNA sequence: TGTGCCAGCAGTTTGGAAGGGGCGAGCTCCTACGAGCAGTACTTC. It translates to CASSLEGASSYEQYF.